The rows below give T cell receptor beta chains drawn from one sample of a study of STAT5B mutations in CD4+ large granular lymphocyte leukemia. TCRdb keeps only in-frame clones here, not all; method: immunoSEQ multiplex PCR. Altogether 35,000 to 40,000 clones are present, approximately 72% being singletons, with the ten largest covering around 0.57%. The sample was CD4+ T cells from blood buffy coats. These receptors all stem from a human donor in good health. The CDR3 runs from the conserved cysteine through the conserved F or W. D genes are given only for firm matches. Size is stated for part of the rows, as once, few or many counts, or as a class when the clone is expanded.

CDR3nt | CDR3aa | d_gene | j_gene | abundance | v_gene
TGTGCCAGCAGCAGGGACAAGTTCGCGAACACCGGGGAGCTGTTTTTT | CASSRDKFANTGELFF | . | TRBJ2-2 | once | TRBV7-2
TGTGCCAGCAGCCTCGAGACAGGGGGCACAGATACGCAGTATTTT | CASSLETGGTDTQYF | TRBD1 | TRBJ2-3 | . | TRBV13
TGCGCCAGCAGCCAAAGGTCGGAGGGCCATGAGCAGTTCTTC | CASSQRSEGHEQFF | . | TRBJ2-1 | few | TRBV4-1
TGCAGCGTTGAAGACCCAGGTCCTTCCTACGAGCAGTACTTC | CSVEDPGPSYEQYF | . | TRBJ2-7 | . | TRBV29-1
TGTGCCAGCAGCGCCCCCGGGACCCAGCAACACATTCAGTACTTC | CASSAPGTQQHIQYF | . | TRBJ2-4 | . | TRBV9
TGTGCCAGCAGCGCCTCAGGGGGGAACTATGGCTACACCTTC | CASSASGGNYGYTF | TRBD1 | TRBJ1-2 | . | TRBV5-6
TGTGCCATCAGGGGGACGGGAACTGAAAAACTGTTTTTT | CAIRGTGTEKLFF | . | TRBJ1-4 | once | TRBV10-3
TGTGCCAGCAGCTCCACTCGAGGGTATGAAAAACTGTTTTTT | CASSSTRGYEKLFF | . | TRBJ1-4 | once | TRBV5-4
TGCGCCAGCAGCCCCCTCGGGGAAAGAAGAAAACTGTTTTTT | CASSPLGERRKLFF | . | TRBJ1-4 | . | TRBV5-1
TGCGCCAGCAGCCAAGAGTTAGTTTACGAGCAGTACTTC | CASSQELVYEQYF | . | TRBJ2-7 | . | TRBV4-3
TGTGCCAGCAGTTACGCGGGAGGTATCTACGAGCAGTACTTC | CASSYAGGIYEQYF | TRBD2 | TRBJ2-7 | . | TRBV6-6
TGTGCCAGTAGTATAGTCCCCGAAAAACTGTTTTTT | CASSIVPEKLFF | . | TRBJ1-4 | . | TRBV19
TGTGCCACCTCGGGACTAGCGGGGTTTCAAGAGACCCAGTACTTC | CATSGLAGFQETQYF | TRBD2 | TRBJ2-5 | . | TRBV28
TGCGCCAGCAGCCAAGATCTTTGGACAGTTGGAAACACCATATATTTT | CASSQDLWTVGNTIYF | . | TRBJ1-3 | . | TRBV4-1
TGTGCCAGTCGGGGCTCCTATAATTCACCCCTCCACTTT | CASRGSYNSPLHF | . | TRBJ1-6 | . | TRBV7-2
TGTGCCAGCAGCCCACGGCGGGGGGCTGGGGAAGAGACCCAGTACTTC | CASSPRRGAGEETQYF | TRBD2 | TRBJ2-5 | . | TRBV11-2
TGTGCCAGCACCCTAGCGGGAGGGGCAGATACGCAGTATTTT | CASTLAGGADTQYF | TRBD2 | TRBJ2-3 | . | TRBV27
TGCGCCAGCAGCCAGAGGGATTCAGGGGGCCTCACCGGTAGTGAGCAGTTCTTC | CASSQRDSGGLTGSEQFF | TRBD1 | TRBJ2-1 | . | TRBV4-1
TGTGCCAGCAGCCAGATTCTTGGGCTTCTAGGGAATGAGCAGTTCTTC | CASSQILGLLGNEQFF | . | TRBJ2-1 | . | TRBV27
TGTGCCAGCAGCGCAATACTAGCGGGAGGGCCGGATGAGCAGTTCTTC | CASSAILAGGPDEQFF | TRBD2 | TRBJ2-1 | . | TRBV5-6
TGCGCCAGCAGCCAAACTAGCGGGCCAAGCTCCTACGAGCAGTACTTC | CASSQTSGPSSYEQYF | TRBD2 | TRBJ2-7 | . | TRBV4-1
TGTGCCAGCAGTTACGACAGGGGGGCAGATACGCAGTATTTT | CASSYDRGADTQYF | TRBD1 | TRBJ2-3 | . | TRBV6-5
TGTGCCAGCAGCTTCTCTAATACGCAGTATTTT | CASSFSNTQYF | . | TRBJ2-3 | . | TRBV5-6
TGTGCCAGCAGCCTCCTAGGGGGCACTGAAGCTTTCTTT | CASSLLGGTEAFF | . | TRBJ1-1 | . | TRBV14
TGTGCCAGCAGCCCAGGACAGGGGGCATCGTACACTGAAGCTTTCTTT | CASSPGQGASYTEAFF | TRBD1 | TRBJ1-1 | . | TRBV11-3
TGTGCCAGCAGCTTAGCGAAGCCGGCCATCTACGAGCAGTACTTC | CASSLAKPAIYEQYF | . | TRBJ2-7 | . | TRBV7-8
TGCGCCAGCAGAATAGGGACCTCTGGAAACACCATATATTTT | CASRIGTSGNTIYF | . | TRBJ1-3 | . | TRBV5-1
TGTGCCAGCAGCCCCCGGACAGGTTCCTACACCTTC | CASSPRTGSYTF | TRBD1 | TRBJ1-2 | . | TRBV9
TGTGCCAGCTCACCACTCAGGAATCAGCCCCAGCATTTT | CASSPLRNQPQHF | . | TRBJ1-5 | . | TRBV18
TGTGCCAGCAAGGCCTCTGGCCGGGACAGGCTGTTTTTT | CASKASGRDRLFF | TRBD1 | TRBJ1-4 | . | TRBV27
TGTGCCAGCAGCCATGGACAGGACCTCAACAATCCCTATGGCTACACCTTC | CASSHGQDLNNPYGYTF | TRBD1 | TRBJ1-2 | . | TRBV7-9
TGTGCCAGCAGCTTATCGGGGGCCCTTAGCAATCAGCCCCAGCATTTT | CASSLSGALSNQPQHF | . | TRBJ1-5 | . | TRBV7-9
TGCAGCGTTTGGAAGGATTTGGAGACCCAGTACTTC | CSVWKDLETQYF | . | TRBJ2-5 | . | TRBV29-1
TGCGCCAGCAGCGAGGGACAGGGAATGGAGACCCAGTACTTC | CASSEGQGMETQYF | TRBD1 | TRBJ2-5 | . | TRBV4-1
TGTGCCAGCTCACCCCAACAGGGGGAAGTTGGGAACTATGGCTACACCTTC | CASSPQQGEVGNYGYTF | TRBD1 | TRBJ1-2 | . | TRBV18
TGTGCCAGCAGTTACGGGGGGCGCGTCACCGGGGAGCTGTTTTTT | CASSYGGRVTGELFF | . | TRBJ2-2 | . | TRBV6-5
TGTGCCAGCAGTGATCAATCTAGCGGGGGCACGACCGGGGAGCTGTTTTTT | CASSDQSSGGTTGELFF | TRBD2 | TRBJ2-2 | . | TRBV2
TGTGCCAGCAGTCCGGGACCGGACTATGGCTACACCTTC | CASSPGPDYGYTF | . | TRBJ1-2 | . | TRBV6-5
TGTGCCAGCAGCTTGTGGGGACCTTCTACAAACACCATATATTTT | CASSLWGPSTNTIYF | . | TRBJ1-3 | . | TRBV5-6
TGTGCCACCAGCAGAGATCTGGGCTCCTACGAGCAGTACTTC | CATSRDLGSYEQYF | . | TRBJ2-7 | . | TRBV15
TGTGCCAGCGGACAGAACCGGGACAGGGGAAAAATGAACACTGAAGCTTTCTTT | CASGQNRDRGKMNTEAFF | TRBD1 | TRBJ1-1 | . | TRBV5-4
TGTGCCAGCAGCCAAGCCCGCGGGGCTGGCAAAAACATTCAGTACTTC | CASSQARGAGKNIQYF | . | TRBJ2-4 | . | TRBV5-4
TGTGCCAGCAGCTTTTTGAGCGGGGGGGCCGGAGATACGCAGTATTTT | CASSFLSGGAGDTQYF | TRBD2 | TRBJ2-3 | . | TRBV7-9
TGTGCCAGCTCACCACGCGTTAACACCGGGGAGCTGTTTTTT | CASSPRVNTGELFF | . | TRBJ2-2 | . | TRBV18
TGTGCCAGCAGCTTAATGGGACTGACAGGGGACGAGCAGTACTTC | CASSLMGLTGDEQYF | TRBD1 | TRBJ2-7 | . | TRBV7-3
TGCGCCAGCAGCCCCGGACAGGGCCACACAGATACGCAGTATTTT | CASSPGQGHTDTQYF | TRBD1 | TRBJ2-3 | . | TRBV5-1
TGTGCCAGCAGCGTCGGATGGAAACTAGCGGGAGTTGTTTACAATGAGCAGTTCTTC | CASSVGWKLAGVVYNEQFF | TRBD2 | TRBJ2-1 | . | TRBV7-2
TGTGCCAGCAGCCCACCGGGACCGGCCTCCTACGAGCAGTACTTC | CASSPPGPASYEQYF | . | TRBJ2-7 | . | TRBV11-2
TGTGCCAGCAGCGTAACGGGGGAACTGGGCTACACCTTC | CASSVTGELGYTF | . | TRBJ1-2 | . | TRBV9